What follows is one T cell receptor (beta chain) and its context. The ends were cut back, 7 bases at V and 6 bases at J, with 7 bases in the middle. The CDR3 runs 11 residues. Looked up from germline, CDR1 is SQVTM and CDR2 is ANQGSEA. Time point here: patch test 2, 6 weeks after DPC sensitization. The treatment was: therapeutic diphenylcyclopropenone sensitization with weekly scalp DPC. Each CDR3 protein is one row after TCRdb ran MiXCR on the RACE reads. Of over 130,000 distinct CDR3 sequences in the sample, 12% were seen once. This sample is drawn from a study of human T cells and chemical hapten exposure.

The receptor was derived from a woman aged 50 to 60 with alopecia areata. Some clones in this sample may be carry-over from other donors' samples. This specimen consisted of whole blood, obtained in connection with sensitization to the hapten diphenylcyclopropenone (DPC). The chain couples TRBV29-1 to TRBJ2-6; D unclear. CDR3 nucleotide sequence: TGCAGCGCCGCCCTGGCCAACGTCCTGACTTTC. This translates into CSAALANVLTF.